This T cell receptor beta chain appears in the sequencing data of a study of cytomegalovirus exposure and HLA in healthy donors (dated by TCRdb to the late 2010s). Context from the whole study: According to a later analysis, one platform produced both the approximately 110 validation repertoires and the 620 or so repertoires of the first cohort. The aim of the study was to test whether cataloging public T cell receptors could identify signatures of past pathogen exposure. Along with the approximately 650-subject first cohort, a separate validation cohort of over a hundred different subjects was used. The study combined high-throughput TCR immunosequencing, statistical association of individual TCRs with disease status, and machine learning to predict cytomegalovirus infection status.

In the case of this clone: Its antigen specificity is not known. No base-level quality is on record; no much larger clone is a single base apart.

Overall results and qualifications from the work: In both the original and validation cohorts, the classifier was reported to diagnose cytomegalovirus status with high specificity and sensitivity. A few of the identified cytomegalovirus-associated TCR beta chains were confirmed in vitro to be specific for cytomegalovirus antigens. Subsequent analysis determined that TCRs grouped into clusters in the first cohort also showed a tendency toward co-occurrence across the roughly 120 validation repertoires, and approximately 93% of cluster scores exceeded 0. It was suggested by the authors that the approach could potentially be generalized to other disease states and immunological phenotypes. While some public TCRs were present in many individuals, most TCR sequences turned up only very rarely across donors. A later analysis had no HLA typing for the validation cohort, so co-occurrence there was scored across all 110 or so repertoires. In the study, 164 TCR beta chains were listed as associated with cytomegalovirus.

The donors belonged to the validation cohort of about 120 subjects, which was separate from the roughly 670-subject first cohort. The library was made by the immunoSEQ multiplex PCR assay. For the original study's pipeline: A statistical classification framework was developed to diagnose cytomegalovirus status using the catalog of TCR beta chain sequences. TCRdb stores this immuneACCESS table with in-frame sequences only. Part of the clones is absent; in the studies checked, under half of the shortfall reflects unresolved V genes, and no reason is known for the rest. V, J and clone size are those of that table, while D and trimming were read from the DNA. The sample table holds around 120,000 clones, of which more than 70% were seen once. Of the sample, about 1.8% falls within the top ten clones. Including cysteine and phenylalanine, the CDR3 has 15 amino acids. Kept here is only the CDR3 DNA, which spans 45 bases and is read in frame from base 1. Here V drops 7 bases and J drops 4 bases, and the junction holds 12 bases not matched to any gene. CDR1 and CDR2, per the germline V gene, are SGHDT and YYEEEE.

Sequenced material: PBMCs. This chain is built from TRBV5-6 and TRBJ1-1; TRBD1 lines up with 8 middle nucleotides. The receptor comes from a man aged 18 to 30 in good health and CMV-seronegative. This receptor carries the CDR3 CASGIQGARGTEAFF. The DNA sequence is TGTGCCAGCGGTATCCAGGGGGCGAGGGGCACTGAAGCTTTCTTT.